Following are 5 T cell receptor beta chains from one sample sequenced in a study of identical twins. TCRdb reprocessed the 5' RACE reads via MiXCR and lists one record per CDR3 protein. This table holds 600,000 to 700,000 distinct CDR3 sequences, about 20% found once. This sample was also put to use in a study of T cells expressing NK-cell markers.

The sequenced sample consisted of PBMCs. Receptors were obtained from a woman aged 18-29 years in good health.

CDR3 sequence (DNA): TGCAGTGCTAGAGATCCGTCGCTTCGGGACATTCAGTACTTC. Translating gives CSARDPSLRDIQYF. The rearrangement links TRBV20-1 to TRBJ2-4; D not certain. Trimming took 0 bases from V and 8 from J, leaving 14 bases between them. The CDR3 consists of 14 residues. Germline V lookup: CDR1 DFQATT, CDR2 SNEGSKA (reference sequence).

The chain recombines TRBV6-2 or TRBV6-3 with TRBJ2-3; 8 nucleotides agree with TRBD2. Looked up from germline, CDR1 is MNHEY and CDR2 is SVGEGT. V lost 8 bases, J lost 1 base, and 8 bases stayed unmatched. The CDR3 has 15 residues. DNA of the CDR3: TGTGCCAGCGGTTCCTTAGCGGGGCGCACAGATACGCAGTATTTT. This codes for CASGSLAGRTDTQYF.

J is TRBJ2-7 and V is TRBV7-8, with a weak D call TRBD2 (5 bases). CDR1 SGHVS and CDR2 FQNEAQ come from the germline V gene. The CDR3 contains 15 residues. With 1 base removed from V and 2 bases from J, the gap between germline ends came to 12 bases. CDR3 loop: CASSLDGGRPYEQYF. The CDR3 nucleotides are TGTGCCAGCAGCTTAGATGGAGGTCGTCCCTACGAGCAGTACTTC.

The CDR3 region has the DNA TGCGCCAGCAGCTTGGAAGGTAGCACTAGCACAGATACGCAGTATTTT. Its protein is CASSLEGSTSTDTQYF. The J gene is TRBJ2-3, the V gene TRBV5-1, with D hard to call. This CDR3 has 16 residues. Germline V gene lookup returns CDR1 SGHRS and CDR2 YFSETQ. V was pared by 0 bases and J by 0 bases, with 11 bases between. The full variable domain, in which reference TRBV5-1 and TRBJ2-3 provide the parts outside the CDR3, is KAGVTQTPRYLIKTRGQQVTLSCSPISGHRSVSWYQQTPGQGLQFLFEYFSETQRNKGNFPGRFSGRQFSNSRSEMNVSTLELGDSALYLCASSLEGSTSTDTQYFGPGTRLTVL.

This chain joins TRBV12-3 or TRBV12-4 and TRBJ2-7; D unclear. The CDR3 is made up of 12 amino acids. The V gene lost 1 base and the J gene lost 10 bases, with 11 bases spanning the gap. Here the CDR3 reads CASSLGQFKQYF. The CDR3 nucleotides are TGTGCCAGCAGTTTAGGCCAGTTCAAACAGTACTTC.